These 6 T cell receptor beta chains originate from one sample sequenced in a study of human T cells and chemical hapten exposure. TCRdb re-called the RACE reads with MiXCR, one entry per CDR3 protein. Of approximately 80,000 distinct CDR3 sequences detected, 9.5% to 12% appear once; the ten largest clones hold around 4.2%. Time point specified: patch test 1, 2 weeks after DPC sensitization. Noted treatment: therapeutic diphenylcyclopropenone sensitization with weekly scalp DPC. The input for sequencing was whole blood, taken in connection with sensitization to the hapten diphenylcyclopropenone (DPC). These receptor sequences come from a woman in her forties or fifties with alopecia areata. Some clones in this sample may be carry-over from other donors' samples.

This clonotype was seen more than once but under ten times. This chain uses TRBV4-2 with TRBJ1-1; no clear D. The CDR3 extends over 14 amino acids. V shed 2 bases and J shed 2 bases, with 9 bases lying between them. The V gene's germline CDR1 is LGHNA and CDR2 YNFKEQ. This CDR3 reads CASSQLGFNTEAFF. In DNA form, the CDR3 reads TGTGCCAGCAGCCAACTTGGGTTTAACACTGAAGCTTTCTTT.

A note on this clonotype: This may come from a read error, since a much larger clone is one base off. The rearrangement uses TRBV7-9 and TRBJ2-1; perhaps D is TRBD1 or TRBD2 (6 bases each). There are 13 residues in the CDR3. Trimming stripped 10 bases from V and 1 base from J, with 11 bases between. The V gene's germline CDR1 is SEHNR and CDR2 FQNEAQ (reference sequence). The CDR3 region is CAMEGVSYNEQFF. CDR3 in DNA: TGTGCCATGGAGGGGGTTTCCTACAATGAGCAGTTCTTC.

This sequence joins TRBV19 and TRBJ2-5, with D perhaps matching TRBD2 (6 bases). The CDR3 consists of 14 residues. Germline CDR1 and CDR2: LNHDA and SQIVND (reference sequence). The V end was cut by 5 bases, the J end by 2 bases, with 12 bases between. The CDR3 loop is CASSPGTPQETQYF. The CDR3 bases are TGTGCCAGTAGTCCAGGGACTCCGCAAGAGACCCAGTACTTC.

In this sample, this clonotype turned up many times. The chain uses TRBV7-6 and TRBJ2-4; D may be TRBD2 (6 bases). The CDR3 spans 15 residues. Germline assignment: CDR1 SGHVS and CDR2 FNYEAQ. V shed 5 bases and J shed 8 bases, with 19 bases lying between them. CDR3 bases: TGTGCCAGCAGCGAGAGGGGCGGGGTCGGAGACATTCAGTACTTC. It encodes CASSERGGVGDIQYF.

The gene calls are TRBV7-2 and TRBJ2-1; possible D gene TRBD2, 6 bases. V was clipped by 5 bases and J by 7 bases, with 18 bases between them. Germline lookup yields CDR1 SGHTA and CDR2 FQGNSA. The CDR3 has 15 amino acids. The CDR3 is CASSPRRAPGNEQFF. CDR3 nucleotides: TGTGCCAGCAGCCCCAGGAGGGCCCCCGGGAATGAGCAGTTCTTC.

The chain is built from TRBV12-3 or TRBV12-4 and TRBJ2-7; D gene ambiguous. Trimming removed 3 bases at V and 0 bases at J, with 12 bases between. The CDR3 consists of 15 residues. The CDR3 loop is CASSFYPGSSYEQYF. CDR3 coding DNA: TGTGCCAGCAGTTTTTACCCGGGCTCCTCCTACGAGCAGTACTTC.